This TCR beta chain originates from a study of CD8 T cells in Susac syndrome. The CDR3 spans 14 residues. The germline CDR1 and CDR2 sequences are SQVTM and ANQGSEA. The V gene lost 1 base and the J gene lost 4 bases, with 11 bases spanning the gap. General observations from the study: CD4+ T cell repertoires in Susac syndrome lacked clonal expansion.

The T cells that were sequenced for TCR beta were CD8+ and CD4+ cells from blood. Through negative isolation, CD4+ and CD8+ T cells were obtained, while TEMRA cells were enriched using FACS. With random hexamers, roughly 0.45 to 1 ug RNA was reverse transcribed. Multiplex immunoSEQ PCR targeted 54 Vbeta and 13 Jbeta TCR beta segments. One entry per CDR3 protein, called by TCRdb with MiXCR from the immunoSEQ multiplex PCR reads. Among roughly 150,000 distinct CDR3 sequences listed, approximately 94% were seen once. To note about this clonotype: Its antigen is unidentified.

Sample: CD4+ T cells from PBMCs. The receptor's source is a human donor with Susac syndrome. This chain connects TRBV29-1 to TRBJ2-1; D is perhaps TRBD1 (6 bases). CDR3 bases: TGCAGCGTTGAAGTGGGGGCCGATTACAATGAGCAGTTCTTC. Translating gives CSVEVGADYNEQFF.